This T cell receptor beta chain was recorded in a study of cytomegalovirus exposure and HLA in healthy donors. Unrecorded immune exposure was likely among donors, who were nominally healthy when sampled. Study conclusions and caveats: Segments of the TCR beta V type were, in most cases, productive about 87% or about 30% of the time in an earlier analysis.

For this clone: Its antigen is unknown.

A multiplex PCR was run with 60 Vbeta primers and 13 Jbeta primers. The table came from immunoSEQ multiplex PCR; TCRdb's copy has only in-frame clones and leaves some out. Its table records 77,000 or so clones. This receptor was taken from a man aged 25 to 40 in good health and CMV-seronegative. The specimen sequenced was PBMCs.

CDR3 amino acids: CAWTSGTWETQYF. Written as DNA, the CDR3 is TGTGCCTGGACTAGCGGGACTTGGGAGACCCAGTACTTC. The V call is TRBV30, the J call TRBJ2-5; 9 bases are a match to TRBD2. The CDR3 spans 13 residues. V lost 4 bases and J lost 5; bases outside the gene matches: 5. Germline V gives CDR1 GTSNPN, CDR2 SVGIG (reference sequence).